This T cell receptor (beta chain) was sequenced in a study of cytomegalovirus exposure and HLA in healthy donors (dated by TCRdb to the late 2010s). Background on the whole study: According to an earlier analysis of 587 of the donors, some 180 million T cells yielded over 100 million unique TCR beta sequences and 276 Gb of sequence data. Every repertoire in the discovery cohort had been generated on one and the same sequencing platform. Besides the first cohort of 666 subjects, a separate validation cohort made up of 120 different subjects was used. Around 320 gigabases of sequencing data and some 85 million unique TCR sequences were included in an early release covering about 620 HLA-typed donors. Roughly 5 DR-DQ haplotypes were treated as single units for association and clustering because of strong linkage in the cohort. High-throughput TCR immunosequencing, statistical association of individual TCRs with disease status, and machine learning were combined to predict cytomegalovirus infection status. The number of typed donors differed by locus: about 629-640 for A, B, C, DRB1 and DQB1; some 500 for DQA1; approximately 600 for DPA1; and some 430 for DPB1. Of the approximately 400 genotyped donors, 65% to 90% fell in the genetic ancestry cluster associated with self-reported Caucasian donors. To decide whether each TCR beta V gene segment behaved as functional or pseudogenic, an earlier analysis of some 540 of the donors relied on high-throughput TCR beta sequencing. Genome-wide SNP genotypes for about 55% of the roughly 670 donors were used in a later genetic analysis, which treated that subset as a discovery cohort. The study was designed to test whether signatures of past pathogen exposure could be identified by cataloging public T cell receptors. HLA typing included class I and class II loci at four-digit resolution. In the later analysis, no new phenotypic data were used to find candidate immune exposures; instead, reliance was placed on TCR beta sequences and their occurrence across donors. Donor age, sex, ethnicity and CMV serostatus were collected together with the repertoire data. In a later analysis, previously published TCR beta repertoires from more than 500 donors were re-analyzed and high-resolution HLA genotyping was added so that TCR occurrence patterns could be studied. Across about 370 genotyped donors of the cohort, an average of roughly 250,000 unique TCR beta nucleotide sequences per donor were sequenced, and 15% to 20% of those sequences were non-productive. Using immunosequencing, the study profiled T cell repertoires from 640 or so subjects and related those repertoires to cytomegalovirus serostatus. Points the paper makes about the study in general: In a later analysis, HLA-associated TCR beta chains showed more clonal expansion and lower generation probabilities than non-associated chains that were equally common. Most TCR sequences were observed very rarely across donors, whereas some public TCRs were present in many individuals. Because HLA typing was missing for some donors at each locus, association tests included only the typed subset. In an earlier analysis of approximately 590 of the donors, most TCR beta V segments appeared in productive rearrangements about 87% or about 30% of the time, broadly matching IMGT annotations. CMV serostatus was the only immune exposure information available for the cohort. Because counts were too low, 15 or so rarely observed V segments, including chromosome 9 orphons, were excluded from the earlier analysis of 587 of the donors. Cytomegalovirus status was reported to be diagnosed by the classifier with high specificity and sensitivity in both the original and validation cohorts. Linkage disequilibrium might explain the correlated functional status among segregating V segments, but an unknown experimental factor could not be excluded. Several of the top co-occurrence clusters appeared to be linked to parvovirus B19, influenza, CMV and Epstein-Barr virus, according to a later analysis. A later genetic analysis associated a missense DCLRE1C variant with V-gene and J-gene trimming of TCR beta chains, and an independent cohort replicated the association. According to a later analysis, TCR association rates differed among HLA loci, with DRB1 alleles showing the most associated TCRs and HLA-C alleles showing the fewest. A further reported finding was that TCR beta sequences accurately predicted the HLA-A and HLA-B alleles for most subjects in the first cohort. The authors suggested that the approach could potentially be generalized to other disease states and immunological phenotypes. Only TCR beta chains were sequenced in this cohort, and the absence of alpha or paired-chain data limited detectable features. In vitro tests confirmed that three of the cytomegalovirus-associated TCR beta chains recognize cytomegalovirus antigens. Assigning TCR associations to individual alleles was difficult when HLA alleles, especially DR and DQ, strongly co-occurred. According to a later analysis, most CMV-associated TCR beta chains appeared to be HLA-restricted, and the HLA associations seemed to be driven largely by CMV exposure. A group of highly shared sequence variants was considered likely to be a technical artifact of the sequencing pipeline. In a later genetic analysis, fewer N-insertions in productive TCRs were reported among donors in an Asian-associated ancestry cluster than the roughly 700-donor mean. Because the 87-base-pair reads could not distinguish some IMGT-functional V segments, including TRBV6-2 and TRBV6-3, those segments were excluded. Sequencing depth was assumed to be roughly uniform across donors in the presence/absence analyses, though that assumption may not hold. The study gave a list of under 200 TCR beta chains associated with cytomegalovirus. At a false discovery rate of 0.05, a later analysis linked some 18,000 TCR beta sequences to specific HLA alleles.

Points on this clone: The antigen it recognizes is unknown.

The trim is 7 bases for V and 1 base for J, with a gap of 11 bases between the germline ends. The germline V gene encodes CDR1 SGDLS and CDR2 YYNGEE. The CDR3 contains 14 residues, cysteine and phenylalanine counted. Here the CDR3 DNA is all that survives: 42 bases in frame from base 1. Library method: the immunoSEQ multiplex PCR assay. The multiplex PCR relied on a mix of 60 forward primers for TCR Vbeta segments and 13 reverse primers for TCR Jbeta segments. Amplification of the CDR3 region of rearranged TCR beta genes was performed with a multiplex PCR assay on genomic DNA. The amplified TCR beta libraries were sequenced on the Illumina HiSeq System as 87-base-pair reads. Per the authors' processing: In a later analysis, some 80 million unique TCR beta chains were counted across the 650 to 750 repertoires, and some 10 million of these chains were shared by at least two donors. Raw reads were error-corrected and collapsed into unique sequences with a nearest-neighbor algorithm that merged closely related sequences to remove PCR and sequencing errors. Alignment of CDR3 sequences to IMGT reference sequences was used to assign V, D and J gene segments. Each retained sequence needed at least a six-nucleotide match to both a V gene segment and a J gene segment. A rearrangement was called productive if the CDR3 had no stop codons and remained in frame with V and J, and every other rearrangement was called non-productive. Following IMGT convention, CDR3 was defined as the stretch from the second conserved V-encoded cysteine up to the conserved J-encoded phenylalanine. Sequences without an unambiguous match to a single V gene segment were excluded from the earlier analysis of about 600 of the donors. An earlier analysis of fewer than 750 of the donors called V segments functional above 56.7% productive rearrangements and segregating when the between-donor standard deviation exceeded 5%. A statistical classification framework was built to diagnose cytomegalovirus status from the catalog of TCR beta chain sequences. A later analysis assigned V and J genes by comparing TCR nucleotide sequences with IMGT/GENE-DB human TR gene sequences. Using the TCRdist pipeline, a later analysis assigned CDR3 sequences along with most-parsimonious VDJ recombination scenarios. A later analysis defined each TCR beta chain by its CDR3 amino acid sequence plus V-gene family, and excluded reads lacking a unique V-gene family. To address suspected cross-contamination and a sequencing artifact, a later analysis removed roughly 580 highly shared, low-generation-probability nucleotide sequences. In a later analysis, a clonal expansion index for each public chain was calculated from normalized within-repertoire ranks of inferred template counts. A later analysis computed generation probabilities with a VDJ recombination model fitted to out-of-frame rearrangements, and checked the results against IGoR. In a later analysis, TCR-TCR, TCR-HLA and TCR-CMV co-occurrence was scored with hypergeometric tests, and a repertoire-size bias correction was applied to TCR pairs. False discovery rates were estimated in a later analysis by permuting HLA or CMV assignments 20 times. In a later analysis, co-occurring TCRs were grouped using DBSCAN, and TCRdist sequence similarity was added for clustering within HLA-allele-positive subsets. Repertoires with fewer than 30,000 or more than 120,000 public chains, plus five repertoires with anomalous nucleotide sharing, were excluded from co-occurrence clustering. TCRdb provides this immuneACCESS table in a form limited to in-frame rearrangements. Some clones are lacking; in checked studies, under half of them reflect an unresolved V gene, and why the rest are absent is not known. For V, J and clone size, that table is used; D and trimming come from the DNA. The sample table records tens of thousands of clones. The ten largest account for over 7% of the sample.

In total, roughly 670 healthy bone marrow donors made up the cohort. All cohort members were sampled while nominally healthy, although unrecorded immune exposures were likely present. The donor was CMV seronegative and was included in the group of 352 seronegative cohort members. Each donor provided a peripheral blood sample, and peripheral blood mononuclear cells were used for TCR beta sequencing. Genomic DNA was extracted from the blood cell samples with the Qiagen DNeasy Blood Extraction Kit. The sequence was collected from a male donor in good health and CMV-seronegative. The sample taken for sequencing was PBMCs. Rearrangement joined TRBV9 to TRBJ2-2; no confident D gene assignment can be made. The sequence in DNA is TGTGCCAGCGGCACCCTCCTGAACACCGGGGAGCTGTTTTTT. Translated, it reads CASGTLLNTGELFF.